A selection of T cell receptor beta chains follows, all from one sample in a study of graft-versus-host responses after intestinal transplantation. These receptors are not linked to any known antigen. TCRdb's copy holds only in-frame clones and misses some; the assay was immunoSEQ multiplex PCR. This table has some 120,000 clones, just over 90% appearing once. Material: unstimulated CD4+ T cells sorted from spleen or lymph node cells, obtained before intestinal transplant. These receptors came from a human donor who received an intestinal transplant. The CDR3 runs from the conserved cysteine through the conserved F or W. A D gene is named only where the DNA matches it firmly. The size of a clone is reported for some rows only, either as once, few or many, or as a class for expanded clones.

abundance: -
j_gene: TRBJ2-7
d_gene: TRBD2
v_gene: TRBV4-1
CDR3aa: CASSRQAGGPWEQYF
CDR3nt: TGCGCCAGCAGCCGCCAAGCGGGAGGGCCTTGGGAGCAGTACTTC

abundance: -
j_gene: TRBJ2-1
d_gene: TRBD2
v_gene: TRBV28
CDR3aa: CASSLPTSGRAYEQFF
CDR3nt: TGTGCCAGCAGTTTGCCGACTAGCGGGAGGGCCTATGAGCAGTTCTTC

abundance: once
j_gene: TRBJ2-3
d_gene: -
v_gene: TRBV4-1
CDR3aa: CASSQAGPRADTQYF
CDR3nt: TGCGCCAGCAGCCAAGCCGGGCCGAGGGCAGATACGCAGTATTTT

abundance: once
j_gene: TRBJ2-5
d_gene: TRBD2
v_gene: TRBV6-1
CDR3aa: CASSREGLGETQYF
CDR3nt: TGTGCCAGCAGTCGGGAGGGGTTAGGAGAGACCCAGTACTTC

abundance: -
j_gene: TRBJ1-1
d_gene: TRBD1
v_gene: TRBV2
CDR3aa: CASSRQGVNTEAFF
CDR3nt: TGTGCCAGCAGTCGACAGGGAGTGAACACTGAAGCTTTCTTT

abundance: -
j_gene: TRBJ1-3
d_gene: -
v_gene: TRBV15
CDR3aa: CATSRDSGSGNTIYF
CDR3nt: TGTGCCACCAGCAGAGATTCGGGCTCTGGAAACACCATATATTTT

abundance: -
j_gene: TRBJ2-7
d_gene: TRBD2
v_gene: TRBV7-2
CDR3aa: CASSLAIGGAYEQYF
CDR3nt: TGTGCCAGCAGCTTAGCGATTGGGGGGGCCTACGAGCAGTACTTC

abundance: once
j_gene: TRBJ1-1
d_gene: TRBD1
v_gene: TRBV2
CDR3aa: CASSLAGTGLEAFF
CDR3nt: TGTGCCAGCAGTCTCGCCGGGACAGGGCTTGAAGCTTTCTTT

abundance: -
j_gene: TRBJ2-7
d_gene: -
v_gene: TRBV5-1
CDR3aa: CASSSRRTPLGAPYEQYF
CDR3nt: TGCGCCAGCAGCTCGCGGCGCACCCCCCTTGGGGCTCCCTACGAGCAGTACTTC

abundance: -
j_gene: TRBJ1-2
d_gene: TRBD1
v_gene: TRBV6-1
CDR3aa: CASSEGDRGYGYTF
CDR3nt: TGTGCCAGCAGTGAAGGAGACAGGGGATATGGCTACACCTTC

abundance: -
j_gene: TRBJ1-1
d_gene: -
v_gene: TRBV19
CDR3aa: CASSSIWGDTEAFF
CDR3nt: TGTGCCAGTAGTTCGATCTGGGGAGACACTGAAGCTTTCTTT

abundance: -
j_gene: TRBJ2-3
d_gene: TRBD2
v_gene: TRBV2
CDR3aa: CASSGTSGEDTQYF
CDR3nt: TGTGCCAGCAGTGGGACTAGCGGGGAAGATACGCAGTATTTT

abundance: -
j_gene: TRBJ2-7
d_gene: TRBD2
v_gene: TRBV19
CDR3aa: CASSMENGRAGYEQYF
CDR3nt: TGTGCCAGTAGTATGGAGAACGGGAGGGCTGGGTACGAGCAGTACTTC

abundance: -
j_gene: TRBJ2-7
d_gene: TRBD1
v_gene: TRBV19
CDR3aa: CASSNQGALYEQYF
CDR3nt: TGTGCCAGTAGTAACCAGGGGGCGCTTTACGAGCAGTACTTC

abundance: -
j_gene: TRBJ2-7
d_gene: TRBD1
v_gene: TRBV5-1
CDR3aa: CASSFRTGEREQYF
CDR3nt: TGCGCCAGCAGCTTTCGGACAGGGGAGCGCGAGCAGTACTTC

abundance: -
j_gene: TRBJ2-5
d_gene: -
v_gene: TRBV15
CDR3aa: CATSRGAGSRETQYF
CDR3nt: TGTGCCACCAGCAGAGGCGCCGGGTCCAGAGAGACCCAGTACTTC

abundance: few
j_gene: TRBJ2-7
d_gene: -
v_gene: TRBV5-6
CDR3aa: CASSPYHRNEQYF
CDR3nt: TGTGCCAGCAGCCCCTACCACAGGAACGAGCAGTACTTC

abundance: -
j_gene: TRBJ2-7
d_gene: TRBD2
v_gene: TRBV25-1
CDR3aa: CASSELLAGGEQYF
CDR3nt: TGTGCCAGCAGTGAATTACTAGCGGGAGGTGAGCAGTACTTC